This T cell receptor (beta chain) came from a study of T cell responses to AZD1222 COVID-19 vaccine. Study findings and constraints: Clonal diversity may have been underestimated in mostly white British donors.

Worth noting for this clone: The antigen remains unidentified. This sample also contains other DNA sequences that code for the same CDR3.

The CDR3 extends over 13 amino acids. Germline CDR1 and CDR2: MNHEY and SVGAGI. V lost 0 bases, J lost 1 base, and 3 bases lay in between. Profiled with immunoSEQ multiplex PCR; TCRdb holds only in-frame clones, not every one. The data hold some 150,000 clones, with 82% observed a single time. This sequence was found in an adult in good health. The sample in question was peripheral blood, obtained on day 0 of MenACWY control vaccination. The chain links TRBV6-5 to TRBJ1-1; D is ambiguous. CDR3 DNA sequence: TGTGCCAGCAGTTACTCGTGGAACACTGAAGCTTTCTTT. Its translation: CASSYSWNTEAFF.